This is a list of T cell receptor beta chains from one sample in a study of blood T cell repertoires in COVID-19. TCRdb keeps only in-frame clones here, not all; method: immunoSEQ multiplex PCR. The table includes more than 95,000 clones, around 83% detected once. The sample consisted of peripheral blood. The receptor set was obtained from a man between 60 and 75 years old with acute or convalescent COVID-19. CDR3s include the opening cysteine and the closing phenylalanine or tryptophan. Size values are once, few and many counts, or a class for expanded clones, and some rows have none.

clone_size j_call v_call cdr3_aa
. TRBJ2-5 TRBV5-4 CASSEGLVGFQETQYF
. TRBJ2-3 TRBV2 CASRGVRGPVTDTQYF
. TRBJ2-5 TRBV9 CASSVATVAGETQYF
. TRBJ2-1 TRBV5-1 CASGLAGGWNEQFF
. TRBJ2-1 TRBV5-4 CASSVAGLSSYNEQFF
. TRBJ1-4 TRBV15 CATSAGGRPEKLFF
. TRBJ2-7 TRBV18 CASSPTSADYEQYF
few TRBJ2-2 TRBV9 CASSVPLGQGDTGELFF
. TRBJ1-4 TRBV27 CASRTKHGGTEKLFF
. TRBJ2-2 TRBV5-4 CASSLQGANTGELFF
. TRBJ2-1 TRBV3-1/TRBV3-2 CASSQVVVLAASYNEQFF
. TRBJ2-5 TRBV28 CASSSHLLTTVRETQYF
. TRBJ2-2 TRBV2 CAGGTSGTGGELFF
. TRBJ1-2 TRBV25-1 CASSDPPGTGDNYGYTF
. TRBJ2-5 TRBV7-9 CASSQQGAQEEETQYF
many TRBJ2-7 TRBV18 CASSPGQGTSSGRTNEQYF
. TRBJ2-6 TRBV2 CASSEDDRAGANVLTF
. TRBJ2-1 TRBV2 CASRDQRERNNEQFF
. TRBJ1-5 TRBV3-1/TRBV3-2 CASSRNPDRGGNQPQHF
. TRBJ2-3 TRBV7-3 CASSFGQTSGLTDTQYF
. TRBJ2-5 TRBV3-1/TRBV3-2 CASREQGIQETQYF
. TRBJ1-2 TRBV30 CAWLLKAGGNGYTF
. TRBJ2-3 TRBV4-1 CASSFLAARPYTQYF
. TRBJ1-1 TRBV18 CASSPLQDRGILRTEAFF
few TRBJ1-1 TRBV29-1 CSVDTANTEAFF
. TRBJ1-6 TRBV6-5 CASVLHGQGGSPLHF
. TRBJ2-2 TRBV2 CASRGQGRNTGELFF
. TRBJ2-1 TRBV5-8 CASSLAGTRSYNEQFF
few TRBJ2-7 TRBV12-3/TRBV12-4 CASRRDSFYEQYF
. TRBJ1-6 TRBV5-3 CARSSGPRDNSPLHF
. TRBJ1-6 TRBV28 CASLRSRTGWNSPLHF
. TRBJ1-2 TRBV7-2 CASSLARTHETNYGYTF
once TRBJ2-1 TRBV3-1/TRBV3-2 CASKSGRGSLDEQFF
. TRBJ2-5 TRBV29-1 CSVEDELAGGVETQYF
. TRBJ2-1 TRBV3-1/TRBV3-2 CASSQEPTGGAYNEQFF
. TRBJ2-7 TRBV6-5 CASRTSGRGYEQYF